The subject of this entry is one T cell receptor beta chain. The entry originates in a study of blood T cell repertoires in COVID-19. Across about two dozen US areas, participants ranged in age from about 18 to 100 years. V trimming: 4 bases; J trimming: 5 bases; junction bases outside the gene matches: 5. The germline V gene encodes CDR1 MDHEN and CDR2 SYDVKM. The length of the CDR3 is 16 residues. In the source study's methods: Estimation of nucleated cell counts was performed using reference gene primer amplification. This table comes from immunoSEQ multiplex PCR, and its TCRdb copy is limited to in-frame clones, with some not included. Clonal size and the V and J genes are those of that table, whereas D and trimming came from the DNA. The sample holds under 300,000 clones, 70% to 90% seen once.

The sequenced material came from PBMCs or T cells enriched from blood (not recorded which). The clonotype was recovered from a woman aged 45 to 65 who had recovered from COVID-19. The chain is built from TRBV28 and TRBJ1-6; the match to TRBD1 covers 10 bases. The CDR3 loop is CASSSTGGANNSPLHF. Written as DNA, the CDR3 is TGTGCCAGCAGTTCGACAGGGGGCGCGAATAATTCACCCCTCCACTTT.